These 26 T cell receptor beta chains were sequenced from one sample in a study of T cells after yellow fever vaccination. MiXCR, run by TCRdb on the 5' RACE reads, gives a single entry per CDR3 protein. Among 310,000 or so distinct CDR3 sequences listed, more than 3% were seen once. The input for sequencing was PBMCs, taken on the day of the yellow fever booster vaccination. The receptors were sampled from a man younger than 35 who received the YFV17D yellow fever vaccine.

This clonotype was detected ten times or more. The rearrangement joins TRBV7-2 to TRBJ2-1; possible D gene TRBD2, 5 bases. Per germline, CDR1 SGHTA and CDR2 FQGNSA. The ends were cut back, 1 base at V and 6 bases at J, with 16 bases in the middle. This CDR3 is built from 16 residues. For the CDR3, the DNA is TGTGCCAGCAGCTTAGAAGGACTGAACCTTTTCAATGAGCAGTTCTTC. Protein sequence: CASSLEGLNLFNEQFF.

V and J are TRBV7-2 and TRBJ2-3, with D perhaps TRBD2 (5 bases). Germline values: CDR1 SGHTA, CDR2 FQGNSA. The germline V and J ends were trimmed by 5 bases and 11 bases, with 14 bases remaining between them. This CDR3 has 12 residues. The CDR3 DNA follows: TGTGCCAGCAGCCCACCCAGGAGGCAGCAGTATTTT. Translated: CASSPPRRQQYF.

There are many counts of this clonotype. The V call is TRBV6-2 or TRBV6-3, the J call TRBJ2-4; 7 nucleotides agree with TRBD1. V trimming: 5 bases; J trimming: 4 bases; junction bases outside the gene matches: 5. CDR1 MNHEY and CDR2 SVGEGT come from the germline V gene. The CDR3 has 14 residues. Here the CDR3 DNA reads TGTGCCAGCAGTAACCCGGGACAGAAAAACATTCAGTACTTC. This codes for CASSNPGQKNIQYF.

The chain is built from TRBV5-5 and TRBJ2-5; D gene uncertain. Trimming took 0 bases from V and 1 from J, leaving 7 bases between them. The CDR3 has 14 residues. CDR1 is SGHKS, CDR2 YYEKEE, per germline (reference sequence). CDR3 loop: CASSLGETQETQYF. The CDR3 nucleotides are TGTGCCAGCAGCTTGGGCGAGACCCAAGAGACCCAGTACTTC. The full variable domain, completed using reference TRBV5-5 and TRBJ2-5, is DAGVTQSPTHLIKTRGQQVTLRCSPISGHKSVSWYQQVLGQGPQFIFQYYEKEERGRGNFPDRFSARQFPNYSSELNVNALLLGDSALYLCASSLGETQETQYFGPGTRLLVL.

The sample holds many counts of this clonotype. The chain links TRBV20-1 to TRBJ1-1; D ambiguous. The germline CDR1 and CDR2 sequences are DFQATT and SNEGSKA (reference sequence). V was trimmed by 6 bases and J by 1 base, leaving 9 bases between them. The CDR3 has 12 amino acids. The DNA for the CDR3 is TGCAGTGCCGGGCGGTCGAACACTGAAGCTTTCTTT. Residues: CSAGRSNTEAFF.

The CDR3, as DNA: TGTGCCAGCAGCGTAGAAGTAGCGGCTCAAGAGACCCAGTACTTC. Its protein is CASSVEVAAQETQYF. This chain links TRBV9 with TRBJ2-5; perhaps TRBD2 as D (6 bases). Germline-derived CDR1 and CDR2 are SGDLS and YYNGEE. The CDR3 is 15 amino acids. V lost 0 bases to trimming and J lost 2 bases, with 11 bases between them.

This clonotype was counted only a few times. The V call is TRBV7-6, the J call TRBJ1-3; tentatively, D is TRBD1 (5 bases). This CDR3 contains 13 residues. The ends were cut back, 1 base at V and 7 bases at J, with 8 bases in the middle. The germline gives CDR1 SGHVS, CDR2 FNYEAQ. CDR3 coding DNA: TGTGCCAGCAGCTTAGACGGGACTAACACCATATATTTT. Translated, it gives CASSLDGTNTIYF. Drawing the rest from reference TRBV7-6 and TRBJ1-3, the complete variable domain is GAGVSQSPRYKVTKRGQDVALRCDPISGHVSLYWYRQALGQGPEFLTYFNYEAQQDKSGLPNDRFSAERPEGSISTLTIQRTEQRDSAMYRCASSLDGTNTIYFGEGSWLTVV.

This clonotype came up many times. This chain links TRBV9 with TRBJ2-1; 11 bases fit TRBD2. Germline assignment: CDR1 SGDLS and CDR2 YYNGEE. This CDR3 has 15 residues. The trim removed 4 bases at V and 5 bases at J, leaving 5 bases unmatched. The CDR3 region is CASSPRLAGHNEQFF. The CDR3 nucleotides are TGTGCCAGCAGCCCCCGACTAGCGGGACACAATGAGCAGTTCTTC.

The sample holds a few counts of this clonotype. The chain carries TRBV21-1 and TRBJ1-1; TRBD1, as called in the table, went unchecked against the DNA. TRBV21-1 is a listed pseudogene. CDR3 size: 16 residues. Here the CDR3 reads CASSHRDRVGGTEAFF. The CDR3 region has the DNA TGTGCCAGCAGCCACCGGGACAGAGTCGGTGGCACTGAAGCTTTCTTT.

This clonotype was counted at least ten times. The chain joins TRBV5-1 to TRBJ1-2; 7 bases map to TRBD1. Germline assignment: CDR1 SGHRS and CDR2 YFSETQ. V shed 4 bases and J 8 bases; nucleotides not matched to a gene: 5. CDR3 length equals 12 residues. Here the CDR3 DNA reads TGCGCCAGCAGCAAAGACAGGGAGGGCTACACCTTC. It yields the protein CASSKDREGYTF.

Many counts were recorded for this clonotype. The chain uses TRBV6-1 and TRBJ1-1; D remains unclear. The CDR3 is 16 residues long. Germline V lookup: CDR1 MNHNS, CDR2 SASEGT. V lost 1 base to trimming and J lost 0 bases, with 12 bases between them. In DNA form, the CDR3 reads TGTGCCAGCAGTGAAGGCCCGGGATTCATGAACACTGAAGCTTTCTTT. Encoded protein: CASSEGPGFMNTEAFF.

This clonotype was seen more than once but under ten times. The chain joins TRBV4-3 to TRBJ1-2, with TRBD1 matching 9 bases. Germline CDR1 LGHNA, CDR2 YSLEER. This CDR3 spans 17 amino acids. J lost 4 bases, V lost 0 bases, and 9 bases had no gene match. In nucleotides, the CDR3 is TGCGCCAGCAGCCAAGATAGGTCAGGACAGGGGTTCTATGGCTACACCTTC. Translating gives CASSQDRSGQGFYGYTF.

Many counts were recorded for this clonotype. The chain recombines TRBV7-6 with TRBJ2-2; 11 bases line up with TRBD2. Germline assignment: CDR1 SGHVS and CDR2 FNYEAQ. V shed 4 bases and J 5 bases; nucleotides not matched to a gene: 0. This CDR3 spans 14 amino acids. The chain's CDR3 is CASSSSGGTGELFF. CDR3 sequence (DNA): TGTGCCAGCAGCTCTAGCGGGGGGACCGGGGAGCTGTTTTTT.

This clonotype was observed at least ten times. This CDR3 reads CASSQGVTEAFF. CDR3 DNA: TGTGCCAGCAGCCAAGGGGTCACTGAAGCTTTCTTT. The chain joins TRBV7-2 to TRBJ1-1; possible D gene TRBD1, 5 bases. Germline-derived CDR1 and CDR2 are SGHTA and FQGNSA. V lost 5 bases and J lost 4, with 8 bases in between. The CDR3 covers 12 residues.

This clonotype was detected a few times. The rearrangement uses TRBV5-1 and TRBJ2-1; 10 bases are a match to TRBD2. Per the germline V gene, CDR1 is SGHRS and CDR2 is YFSETQ. The CDR3 contains 19 residues. V was clipped by 5 bases and J by 0 bases; unmatched bases: 14. This CDR3 is CASSSGGRGALSSYNEQFF. CDR3 DNA: TGCGCCAGCAGTAGCGGGGGGCGGGGGGCCCTGAGCTCCTACAATGAGCAGTTCTTC.

Only a few counts were recorded for this clonotype. The CDR3 loop reads CASSSGDGSPLHF. DNA of the CDR3: TGTGCCAGCTCGTCAGGGGACGGTTCACCCCTCCACTTT. The chain employs TRBV2 and TRBJ1-6; the D gene is possibly TRBD1 (6 bases). Trimming pared 8 bases from V and 9 bases from J, leaving 14 bases between. CDR3 length equals 13 residues. CDR1 is SNHLY, CDR2 FYNNEI, per germline.

This clonotype occurred a few times. A read error may produce the germline difference seen at one junction end. The rearrangement joins TRBV2 to TRBJ2-7; TRBD2 might be the D (6 bases). There are 11 residues in the CDR3. CDR1 is SNHLY and CDR2 is FYNNEI in the germline V gene. The CDR3 nucleotides are TGTGCCAGCAGTGTGGTACTAGCTAGCGACTTC. Protein sequence: CASSVVLASDF.

This clonotype has a count of ten or more. V gene TRBV7-9 combines with J gene TRBJ2-7; no definite D call. Germline CDR1 is SEHNR and CDR2 is FQNEAQ (reference sequence). This CDR3 region has 15 residues. V dropped 1 base and J dropped 2 bases, with 12 bases sitting between them. CDR3 in amino acids: CASSLGARSAYEQYF. The CDR3 DNA sequence: TGTGCCAGCAGCTTAGGGGCGCGGTCGGCCTACGAGCAGTACTTC.

This clonotype was seen ten or more times. The rearrangement links TRBV18 to TRBJ2-1, with TRBD2 identical over 7 bases. The CDR3 loop spans 13 amino acids. V gave up 3 bases and J gave up 8 bases; unmatched junction bases: 4. Germline V gene sequence: CDR1 KGHSH, CDR2 LQKENI. The CDR3 coding sequence is TGTGCCAGCTCACCTTTGGCGGGGGATGAGCAGTTCTTC. The encoded protein is CASSPLAGDEQFF.

This clonotype was observed many times. J is TRBJ2-2 and V is TRBV12-3 or TRBV12-4; TRBD2 might be the D (5 bases). V lost 6 bases and J 6 bases, leaving 14 bases between the germline ends. This CDR3 has 14 residues. The CDR3 sequence is CASSYGGPAGELFF. The DNA of the CDR3 is TGTGCCAGCAGCTACGGCGGGCCCGCCGGGGAGCTGTTTTTT.

This clonotype was seen more than once but under ten times. The chain uses TRBV5-1 and TRBJ1-4, with D hard to call. CDR1 and CDR2 from the germline V gene are SGHRS and YFSETQ. V was trimmed by 4 bases and J by 5 bases, leaving 15 bases between them. This CDR3 spans 15 amino acids. CDR3 loop: CASSPEQSRNEKLFF. The CDR3 DNA follows: TGCGCCAGCAGCCCGGAACAGAGCAGGAATGAAAAACTGTTTTTT.

Ten or more counts support this clonotype. The J gene is TRBJ2-4, the V gene TRBV5-1; 8 bases map to TRBD1. Per the germline V gene, CDR1 is SGHRS and CDR2 is YFSETQ. The CDR3 totals 14 residues. Trimming at V came to 4 bases and at J to 8 bases, leaving 8 bases not matched to a gene. CDR3 region: CASSPGQGQDIQYF. The CDR3 bases are TGCGCCAGCAGCCCTGGACAGGGTCAGGACATTCAGTACTTC.

J is TRBJ1-1 and V is TRBV7-9, with D possibly being TRBD1 (6 bases). CDR1 is SEHNR, CDR2 FQNEAQ, per germline (reference sequence). This CDR3 region has 15 residues. Trimming cost V 5 bases and J 2 bases, with 15 bases left between them. The CDR3 region is CASSNRWTVNTEAFF. CDR3 nucleotide sequence: TGTGCCAGCAGCAATCGATGGACAGTTAACACTGAAGCTTTCTTT.

There are many counts of this clonotype. This sequence joins TRBV20-1 and TRBJ1-1; D is ambiguous. Germline V lookup: CDR1 DFQATT, CDR2 SNEGSKA (reference sequence). The CDR3 contains 13 residues. Trimming took 7 bases from V and 0 from J, leaving 12 bases between them. CDR3 bases: TGCAGTGGCCGCCCCCACATGAACACTGAAGCTTTCTTT. As protein: CSGRPHMNTEAFF.

This clonotype was counted ten times or more. The chain joins TRBV5-5 to TRBJ1-4; D ambiguous. The ends were cut back, 0 bases at V and 6 bases at J, with 6 bases in the middle. This CDR3 comprises 13 residues. CDR1 and CDR2 (germline): SGHKS, YYEKEE (reference sequence). The CDR3 sequence is CASSLDPHEKLFF. DNA of the CDR3: TGTGCCAGCAGCTTGGATCCCCATGAAAAACTGTTTTTT.

A few counts support this clonotype. The chain uses TRBV6-5 and TRBJ2-5; no definite D call. Trimming took 2 bases from V and 3 from J, leaving 7 bases between them. The CDR3 is 13 residues long. Germline V gene sequence: CDR1 MNHEY, CDR2 SVGAGI. CDR3 DNA sequence: TGTGCCAGCAGTTACGGTATAGAAGAGACCCAGTACTTC. Its protein product is CASSYGIEETQYF.